A single sample gave rise to the 27 T cell receptor beta chains below, sequenced in a study of monozygotic twins with inflammatory bowel disease. TCRdb reprocessed the 5' RACE reads and reports one entry per CDR3 protein, with no DNA. The sample has about 440,000 distinct CDR3 sequences. Sequencing was performed on blood. All receptors come from a human donor with ulcerative colitis or Crohn's disease, or a healthy co-twin of an affected twin (not recorded which).

V usage is TRBV9 and J usage is TRBJ2-3; TCRdb outputs TRBD2, but without DNA this stays unchecked. CDR1 and CDR2 (germline): SGDLS, YYNGEE. There are 16 residues in the CDR3. The CDR3 spells CASSPRAGQSTDTQYF.

V and J are TRBV5-1 and TRBJ2-1. The CDR3 loop spans 14 amino acids. Germline CDR1 SGHRS, CDR2 YFSETQ. This chain's CDR3 is CASSSRANYNEQFF.

The rearrangement uses TRBV9 and TRBJ2-6. This CDR3 spans 15 amino acids. Germline V gene sequence: CDR1 SGDLS, CDR2 YYNGEE. CDR3 region: CASSAQISGANVLTF.

CDR3 sequence reads: CASSYFRGDYGYTF. The rearrangement joins TRBV6-6 to TRBJ1-2. This CDR3 is 14 amino acids long. CDR1 MNHNY and CDR2 SVGAGI come from the germline V gene (reference sequence).

The chain recombines TRBV5-6 with TRBJ2-1. Germline CDR1 reads SGHDT; CDR2 reads YYEEEE. The CDR3 consists of 15 residues. The chain's CDR3 is CASSLARQIPNEQFF.

The V call is TRBV3-1, the J call TRBJ2-7; the TCRdb call, TRBD2, lacks DNA for checking. Germline V gene sequence: CDR1 LGHDT, CDR2 YNNKEL (reference sequence). This CDR3 spans 19 amino acids. The CDR3 protein is CASLERLRELVCDGYEQYF.

The chain carries TRBV7-2 and TRBJ2-7; lacking DNA, the TRBD2 call made by TCRdb goes unchecked. The CDR3 is made up of 15 amino acids. Per the germline V gene, CDR1 is SGHTA and CDR2 is FQGNSA. The CDR3 reads CASSSIAGAGYEQYF.

The chain joins TRBV11-1 to TRBJ2-1; without DNA, the TCRdb call of TRBD1 cannot be checked. The CDR3 runs to 15 residues. Germline V CDR1 and CDR2: SGHAT, FQDESV (reference sequence). The CDR3 sequence: CASSGGRATYNEQFF. Combining the CDR3 with reference TRBV11-1 and TRBJ2-1 gives the whole variable domain EAEVAQSPRYKITEKSQAVAFWCDPISGHATLYWYRQILGQGPELLVQFQDESVVDDSQLPKDRFSAERLKGVDSTLKIQPAELGDSAMYLCASSGGRATYNEQFFGPGTRLTVL.

This chain uses TRBV6-5 with TRBJ2-7; TCRdb selects TRBD2, and the lack of DNA leaves this call unchecked. This CDR3 comprises 14 residues. From germline, CDR1 is MNHEY and CDR2 SVGAGI. This CDR3 is CASSYYGRLGEQYF.

The J gene is TRBJ1-2, the V gene TRBV29-1; TCRdb designates TRBD1, a call that cannot be tested without DNA. Looked up from germline, CDR1 is SQVTM and CDR2 is ANQGSEA. The CDR3 spans 11 residues. CDR3 loop: CSAGQQDGYTF.

The rearrangement links TRBV5-1 to TRBJ2-7; TCRdb's D call, TRBD1, is unchecked because there is no DNA. The CDR3 covers 15 residues. The germline gives CDR1 SGHRS, CDR2 YFSETQ. CDR3 protein: CASSLAGTGIYEQYF.

The chain carries TRBV19 and TRBJ2-7; without DNA, the TCRdb call of TRBD2 cannot be checked. The CDR3 runs to 15 residues. Germline V lookup: CDR1 LNHDA, CDR2 SQIVND (reference sequence). The CDR3 sequence is CASSPTLAGGNEQYF.

V usage is TRBV19 and J usage is TRBJ1-5; TCRdb reports TRBD1, a call that lacks DNA to check it against. CDR3 size: 12 residues. Per germline, CDR1 LNHDA and CDR2 SQIVND (reference sequence). The chain's CDR3 is CASSIDRGDLHF.

This chain joins TRBV18 and TRBJ2-3; checking the TCRdb D call of TRBD1 is not possible without DNA. This CDR3 contains 16 residues. The germline V gene encodes CDR1 KGHSH and CDR2 LQKENI. The CDR3 protein is CASSPPMTRATDTQYF.

The CDR3 loop reads CASSPASDQPQHF. V is TRBV18 and J is TRBJ1-5. The V gene's germline CDR1 is KGHSH and CDR2 LQKENI. This CDR3 comprises 13 residues.

V gene TRBV5-1 combines with J gene TRBJ2-5; the D gene TCRdb calls, TRBD1, cannot be checked with no DNA. The CDR3 loop spans 16 amino acids. Germline V gene data show CDR1 as SGHRS and CDR2 as YFSETQ. The CDR3 reads CASSSGDRGGSETQYF.

The chain recombines TRBV5-1 with TRBJ1-3. The CDR3 sequence is 16 residues long. Germline CDR1 and CDR2: SGHRS and YFSETQ. The CDR3 here is CASSLPPSGGGNTIYF.

The chain uses TRBV12-3 or TRBV12-4 and TRBJ1-1. The CDR3 has 11 amino acids. The CDR3 region is CASRLERFAFF.

The chain has TRBV6-1 and TRBJ1-3. This CDR3 spans 18 amino acids. Germline lookup yields CDR1 MNHNS and CDR2 SASEGT. The CDR3 region is CASSESSAWGPSGNTIYF.

The chain carries TRBV4-2 and TRBJ1-6; TCRdb designates TRBD1, a call that cannot be tested without DNA. This CDR3 is 14 amino acids long. The V gene's germline CDR1 is LGHNA and CDR2 YNFKEQ. The CDR3 reads CASSRTGFNSPLHF.

The chain uses TRBV30 and TRBJ1-1; TCRdb gives TRBD1 as the D gene, but with no DNA this cannot be confirmed. CDR1 and CDR2 from the germline V gene are GTSNPN and SVGIG (reference sequence). This CDR3 has 15 amino acids. The CDR3 region is CAWRGGHAWGTEAFF.

V gene TRBV5-4 combines with J gene TRBJ2-5; the TCRdb D gene call, TRBD1, has no DNA to confirm it. Germline assignment: CDR1 SGHNT and CDR2 YYREEE (reference sequence). The CDR3 consists of 14 residues. CDR3 in amino acids: CASSVNRGQETQYF.

The chain links TRBV28 to TRBJ2-7; checking the TCRdb D call of TRBD1 is not possible without DNA. Looked up from germline, CDR1 is MDHEN and CDR2 is SYDVKM. CDR3 size: 15 residues. CDR3 protein: CASSSRGGNPYEQYF.

The chain has TRBV20-1 and TRBJ2-1; without DNA, the TCRdb call of TRBD1 cannot be checked. CDR1 and CDR2 (germline): DFQATT, SNEGSKA (reference sequence). The CDR3 spans 17 residues. The chain's CDR3 is CSAREGWADLEYNEQFF.

The chain joins TRBV14 to TRBJ2-3. There are 16 residues in the CDR3. Per germline, CDR1 SGHDN and CDR2 FVKESK. The CDR3 loop is CASSQDGWLLTDTQYF. The variable domain in full, with the rest retrieved from reference TRBV14 and TRBJ2-3, is EAGVTQFPSHSVIEKGQTVTLRCDPISGHDNLYWYRRVMGKEIKFLLHFVKESKQDESGMPNNRFLAERTGGTYSTLKVQPAELEDSGVYFCASSQDGWLLTDTQYFGPGTRLTVL.

The V gene is TRBV7-6, the J gene TRBJ2-3; TCRdb proposes TRBD2, but this gene call is untestable without DNA. The CDR3 length is 16 residues. The V gene's germline CDR1 is SGHVS and CDR2 FNYEAQ. This CDR3 reads CVSRLPTSGSTDTQYF.

The rearrangement links TRBV7-9 to TRBJ1-1. Germline lookup yields CDR1 SEHNR and CDR2 FQNEAQ (reference sequence). This CDR3 contains 13 residues. This chain's CDR3 is CASSSLISAEAFF. The complete variable domain, with remaining parts taken from reference TRBV7-9 and TRBJ1-1, reads DTGVSQNPRHKITKRGQNVTFRCDPISEHNRLYWYRQTLGQGPEFLTYFQNEAQLEKSRLLSDRFSAERPKGSFSTLEIQRTEQGDSAMYLCASSSLISAEAFFGQGTRLTVV.